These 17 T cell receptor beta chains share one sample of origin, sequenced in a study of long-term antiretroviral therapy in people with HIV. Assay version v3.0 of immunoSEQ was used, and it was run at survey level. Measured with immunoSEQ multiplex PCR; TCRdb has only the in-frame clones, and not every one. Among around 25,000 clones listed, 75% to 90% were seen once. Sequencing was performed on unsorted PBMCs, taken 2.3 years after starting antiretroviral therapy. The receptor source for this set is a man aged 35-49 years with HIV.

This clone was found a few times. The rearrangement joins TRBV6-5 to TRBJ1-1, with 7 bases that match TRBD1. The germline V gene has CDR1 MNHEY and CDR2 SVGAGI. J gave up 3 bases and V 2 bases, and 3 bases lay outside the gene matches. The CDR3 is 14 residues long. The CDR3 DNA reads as TGTGCCAGCAGTTACCGTACAGGGGACACTGAAGCTTTCTTT. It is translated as CASSYRTGDTEAFF.

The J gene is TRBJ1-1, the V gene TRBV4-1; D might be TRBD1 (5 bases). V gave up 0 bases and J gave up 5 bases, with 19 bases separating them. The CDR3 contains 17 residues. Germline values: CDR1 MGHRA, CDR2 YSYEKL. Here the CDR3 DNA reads TGCGCCAGCAGCCAAGACTCCAGACAGCCCGGCGGGACTGAAGCTTTCTTT. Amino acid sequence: CASSQDSRQPGGTEAFF.

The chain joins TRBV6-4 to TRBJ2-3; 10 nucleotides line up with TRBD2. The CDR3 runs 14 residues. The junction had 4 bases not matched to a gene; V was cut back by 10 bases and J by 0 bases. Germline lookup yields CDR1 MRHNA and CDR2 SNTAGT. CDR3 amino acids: CAIGLAESTDTQYF. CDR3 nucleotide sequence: TGTGCCATCGGACTAGCGGAGAGCACAGATACGCAGTATTTT.

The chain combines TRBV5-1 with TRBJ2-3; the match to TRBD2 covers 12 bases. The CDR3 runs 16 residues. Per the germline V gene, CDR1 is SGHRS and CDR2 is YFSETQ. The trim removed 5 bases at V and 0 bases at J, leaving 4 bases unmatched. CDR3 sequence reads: CASRYGLAGSTDTQYF. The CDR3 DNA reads TGCGCCAGCAGATACGGACTAGCGGGGAGCACAGATACGCAGTATTTT. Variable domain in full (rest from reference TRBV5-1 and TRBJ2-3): KAGVTQTPRYLIKTRGQQVTLSCSPISGHRSVSWYQQTPGQGLQFLFEYFSETQRNKGNFPGRFSGRQFSNSRSEMNVSTLELGDSALYLCASRYGLAGSTDTQYFGPGTRLTVL.

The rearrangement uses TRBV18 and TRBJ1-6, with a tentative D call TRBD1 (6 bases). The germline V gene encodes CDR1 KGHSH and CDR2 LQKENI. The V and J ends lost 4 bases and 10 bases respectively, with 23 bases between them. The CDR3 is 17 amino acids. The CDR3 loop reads CASSLTPQGMIYSPLHF. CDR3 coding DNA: TGTGCCAGCTCACTCACCCCCCAGGGGATGATATACTCACCCCTCCACTTT.

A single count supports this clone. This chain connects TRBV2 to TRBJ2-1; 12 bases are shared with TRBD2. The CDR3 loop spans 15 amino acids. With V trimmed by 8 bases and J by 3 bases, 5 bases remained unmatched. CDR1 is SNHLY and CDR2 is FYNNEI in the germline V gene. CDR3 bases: TGTGCCAGCCGTCGGACTAGCGGGAACTACAATGAGCAGTTCTTC. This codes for CASRRTSGNYNEQFF.

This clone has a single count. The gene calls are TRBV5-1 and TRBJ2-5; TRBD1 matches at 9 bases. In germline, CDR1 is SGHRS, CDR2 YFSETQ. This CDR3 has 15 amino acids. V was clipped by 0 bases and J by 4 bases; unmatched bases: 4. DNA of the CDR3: TGCGCCAGCAGCTTGGGGACACAGGGGGCAGAGACCCAGTACTTC. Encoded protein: CASSLGTQGAETQYF.

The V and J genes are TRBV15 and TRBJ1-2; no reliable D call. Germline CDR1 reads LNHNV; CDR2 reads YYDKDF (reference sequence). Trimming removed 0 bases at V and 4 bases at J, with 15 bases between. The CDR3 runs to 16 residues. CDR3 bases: TGTGCCACCAGCAGAGATTTGGGGAGGCCGCTCTATGGCTACACCTTC. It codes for CATSRDLGRPLYGYTF.

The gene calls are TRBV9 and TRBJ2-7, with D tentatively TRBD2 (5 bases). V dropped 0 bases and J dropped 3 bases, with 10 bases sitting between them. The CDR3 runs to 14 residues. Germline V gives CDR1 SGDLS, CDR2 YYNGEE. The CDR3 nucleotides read TGTGCCAGCAGCGTAGGTGGGAGCGGCTACGAGCAGTACTTC. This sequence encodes CASSVGGSGYEQYF.

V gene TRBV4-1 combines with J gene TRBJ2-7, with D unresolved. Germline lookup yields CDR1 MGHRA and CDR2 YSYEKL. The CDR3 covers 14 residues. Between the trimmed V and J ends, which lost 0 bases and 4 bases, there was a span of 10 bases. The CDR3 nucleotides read TGCGCCAGCAGCCAAGACGAGGAAGGGTACGAGCAGTACTTC. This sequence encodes CASSQDEEGYEQYF.

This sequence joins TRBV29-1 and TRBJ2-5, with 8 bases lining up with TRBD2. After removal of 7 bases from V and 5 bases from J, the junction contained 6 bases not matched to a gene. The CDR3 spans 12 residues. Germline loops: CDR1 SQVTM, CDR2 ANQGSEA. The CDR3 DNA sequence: TGCAGCGCTAGCGGGCAGGACGAGACCCAGTACTTC. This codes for CSASGQDETQYF.

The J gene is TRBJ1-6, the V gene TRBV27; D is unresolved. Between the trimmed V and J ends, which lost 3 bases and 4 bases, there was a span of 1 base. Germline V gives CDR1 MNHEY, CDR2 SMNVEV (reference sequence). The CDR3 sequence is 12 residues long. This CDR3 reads CASSFYNSPLHF. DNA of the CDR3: TGTGCCAGCAGTTTTTATAATTCACCCCTCCACTTT.

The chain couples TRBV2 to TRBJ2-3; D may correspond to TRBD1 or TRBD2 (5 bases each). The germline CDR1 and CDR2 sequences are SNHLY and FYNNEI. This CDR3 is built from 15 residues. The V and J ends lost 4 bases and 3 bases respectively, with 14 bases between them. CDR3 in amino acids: CASSVWGRLTDTQYF. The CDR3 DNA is TGTGCCAGCAGTGTTTGGGGGAGACTGACAGATACGCAGTATTTT.

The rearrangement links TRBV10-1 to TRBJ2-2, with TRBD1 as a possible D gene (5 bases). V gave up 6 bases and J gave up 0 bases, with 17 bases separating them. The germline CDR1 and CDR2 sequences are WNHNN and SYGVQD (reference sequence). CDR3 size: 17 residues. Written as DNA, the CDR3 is TGCGCCAGCAGCGAACCCAAGACAGCAGCGAACACCGGGGAGCTGTTTTTT. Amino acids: CASSEPKTAANTGELFF.

As DNA, the CDR3 is TGTGCCAGCAGCCATCGGGACACCTCAAAAGAGACCCAGTACTTC. Its protein is CASSHRDTSKETQYF. The rearrangement uses TRBV7-8 and TRBJ2-5; possible D gene TRBD1, 6 bases. CDR1 SGHVS and CDR2 FQNEAQ come from the germline V gene. This CDR3 has 15 amino acids. The ends were cut back, 5 bases at V and 3 bases at J, with 16 bases in the middle. The full variable domain, its missing parts supplied by reference TRBV7-8 and TRBJ2-5, is GAGVSQSPRYKVAKRGQDVALRCDPISGHVSLFWYQQALGQGPEFLTYFQNEAQLDKSGLPSDRFFAERPEGSVSTLKIQRTQQEDSAVYLCASSHRDTSKETQYFGPGTRLLVL.

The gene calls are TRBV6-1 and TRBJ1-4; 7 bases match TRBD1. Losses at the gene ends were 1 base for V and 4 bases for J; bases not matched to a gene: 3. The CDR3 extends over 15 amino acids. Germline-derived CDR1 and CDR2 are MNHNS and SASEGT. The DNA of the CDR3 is TGTGCCAGCAGTGAAGTGGGGACAGTTAATGAAAAACTGTTTTTT. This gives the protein CASSEVGTVNEKLFF.

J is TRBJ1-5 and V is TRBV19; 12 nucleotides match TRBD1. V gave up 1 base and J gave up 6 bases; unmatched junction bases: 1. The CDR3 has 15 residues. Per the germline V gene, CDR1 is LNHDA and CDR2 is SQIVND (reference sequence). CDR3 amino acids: CASSIGDRGPQPQHF. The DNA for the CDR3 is TGTGCCAGTAGTATAGGGGACAGGGGGCCTCAGCCCCAGCATTTT.